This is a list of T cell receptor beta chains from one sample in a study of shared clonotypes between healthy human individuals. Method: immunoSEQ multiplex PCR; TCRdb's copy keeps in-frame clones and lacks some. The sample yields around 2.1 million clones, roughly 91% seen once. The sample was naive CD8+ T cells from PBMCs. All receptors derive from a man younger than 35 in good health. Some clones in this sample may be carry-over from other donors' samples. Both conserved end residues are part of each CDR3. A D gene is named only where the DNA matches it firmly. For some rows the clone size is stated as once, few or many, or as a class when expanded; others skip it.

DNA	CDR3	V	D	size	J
TGTGCCAGCAGCTTACGAGCGGGAGAGGATGAGACCCAGTACTTC	CASSLRAGEDETQYF	TRBV7-8	TRBD2	.	TRBJ2-5
TGTGCCAGCAGCTCCGGGACAGGGGCGAATCAGCCCCAGCATTTT	CASSSGTGANQPQHF	TRBV7-8	TRBD1	once	TRBJ1-5
TGTGCCAGCTCACCAACAGGGATAGATGGCTACACCTTC	CASSPTGIDGYTF	TRBV18	.	.	TRBJ1-2
TGTGCCAGTAGAACTTGGGACACTGAAGCTTTCTTT	CASRTWDTEAFF	TRBV7-2	.	.	TRBJ1-1
TGTGCCATCAGTTCGTACCCGGGCGTAGTAACCTACGAGCAGTACTTC	CAISSYPGVVTYEQYF	TRBV10-3	.	.	TRBJ2-7
TGTGCCAGCGTCCACGAGCAGTACTTC	CASVHEQYF	TRBV28	.	.	TRBJ2-7
TGCGCCAGCAGGGTAGGGACAGGGACCCAAGAGACCCAGTACTTC	CASRVGTGTQETQYF	TRBV4-3	TRBD1	.	TRBJ2-5
TGTGCCAGCAGCGCGTTTTATGGCTACACCTTC	CASSAFYGYTF	TRBV9	.	.	TRBJ1-2
TGTGCCAGCAGCTTAGCGCCCTGGGGAGACAATGAGCAGTTCTTC	CASSLAPWGDNEQFF	TRBV7-9	.	.	TRBJ2-1
TGTGCTAGTGTCCTAGAGGGGAGCACTGAAGCTTTCTTT	CASVLEGSTEAFF	TRBV12-5	.	.	TRBJ1-1
TGTGCCAGCAGCGTAGCGGCGGCCCCAGATACGCAGTATTTT	CASSVAAAPDTQYF	TRBV9	.	.	TRBJ2-3
TGTGCCAGCAGCTCCGGGACTACCCGGGATACGCAGTATTTT	CASSSGTTRDTQYF	TRBV9	TRBD2	.	TRBJ2-3
TGTGCCAGCAGTGGACAGGGCGCGCAAGAGACCCAGTACTTC	CASSGQGAQETQYF	TRBV2	TRBD1	.	TRBJ2-5
TGTGCCAGCAGCTTTGGGGCAGGGGGCGAGCACTATGGCTACACCTTC	CASSFGAGGEHYGYTF	TRBV5-4	TRBD1	.	TRBJ1-2
TGTGCCAGCAGTTCTAGGACTAGCGGGATGAAGGAGCAGTTCTTC	CASSSRTSGMKEQFF	TRBV6-5	TRBD2	.	TRBJ2-1
TGTGCCAGCAGTTTATCAGGGTACGGCACATACGAGCAGTACTTC	CASSLSGYGTYEQYF	TRBV27	.	.	TRBJ2-7
TGTGCCAGCAGCCAGGTTGAGACTAGTGGCTACGAGCAGTACTTC	CASSQVETSGYEQYF	TRBV13	.	.	TRBJ2-7
TGTGCCAGCAGCTCGGGACGGTTGAACACTGAAGCTTTCTTT	CASSSGRLNTEAFF	TRBV7-9	.	.	TRBJ1-1
TGTGCCAGCAGCCTAACCTTAGAAGGCAATGAAAAACTGTTTTTT	CASSLTLEGNEKLFF	TRBV7-8	.	.	TRBJ1-4
TGTGCCAGCAGAGAACGGGTAGCGGGAGTCTCCCCCCAAGAGACCCAGTACTTC	CASRERVAGVSPQETQYF	TRBV6-1	TRBD2	.	TRBJ2-5
TGTGCCAGCAGCCCTATAGCGGGCACCTCCTACAATGAGCAGTTCTTC	CASSPIAGTSYNEQFF	TRBV27	TRBD2	.	TRBJ2-1
TGTGCCAGCAGCCACCCGACAGTAAACTATGGCTACACCTTC	CASSHPTVNYGYTF	TRBV7-9	.	.	TRBJ1-2
TGTGCCAGCAGCCCAAGGCCTGTAAACACCGGGGAGCTGTTTTTT	CASSPRPVNTGELFF	TRBV9	.	.	TRBJ2-2
TGTGCCAGCAGTTTAAACAGAGCCTACGAGCAGTACTTC	CASSLNRAYEQYF	TRBV27	.	few	TRBJ2-7
TGTGCCAGTAGCCGCTCGGACTTTAATGAGCAGTTCTTC	CASSRSDFNEQFF	TRBV19	.	.	TRBJ2-1
TGTGCCAGCAGCGTAGATGGGGGATCTTCTGGAAACACCATATATTTT	CASSVDGGSSGNTIYF	TRBV9	.	.	TRBJ1-3
TGCGCCAGCAGCCAAGACCCCAGCTCCTACAATGAGCAGTTCTTC	CASSQDPSSYNEQFF	TRBV4-3	.	.	TRBJ2-1
TGTGCCATCAGTGACCAGGACAGGGGACCTTCCTACGAGCAGTACTTC	CAISDQDRGPSYEQYF	TRBV10-3	TRBD1	once	TRBJ2-7
TGTGCCAGCAGCCAAGCTAGCGGGATCGGCGACAATGAGCAGTTCTTC	CASSQASGIGDNEQFF	TRBV4-2	TRBD2	.	TRBJ2-1
TGCGCCAGCAGCTTCCAGGGGGACACCGGGGAGCTGTTTTTT	CASSFQGDTGELFF	TRBV5-1	TRBD1	.	TRBJ2-2
TGTGCCAGTAGTACGCAAAACAGGGCGCGCCGTGTGGACACCATATATTTT	CASSTQNRARRVDTIYF	TRBV19	.	.	TRBJ1-3
TGTGCCAGCAGTTGGGGACAGCTCTCCTACGAGCAGTACTTC	CASSWGQLSYEQYF	TRBV28	TRBD1	.	TRBJ2-7
TGTGCCAGCAGCTTAGTCTCTGCCAAAGAGACCCAGTACTTC	CASSLVSAKETQYF	TRBV7-9	.	.	TRBJ2-5
TGTGCCAGCAGCACAAGGCCGGGACAGGGAGCCTACGAGCAGTACTTC	CASSTRPGQGAYEQYF	TRBV5-6	TRBD1	.	TRBJ2-7
TGCGCCAGCAGCCAAGAAACGACCGGAGGGGGGCCTTACACCGGGGAGCTGTTTTTT	CASSQETTGGGPYTGELFF	TRBV4-3	.	.	TRBJ2-2
TGTGCCAGCAGTGTCGGGGGAGCGACGTTGGATACGCAGTATTTT	CASSVGGATLDTQYF	TRBV6-1	.	.	TRBJ2-3
TGTGCCAGCAGCCCAGGGGGGAATCAGCCCCAGCATTTT	CASSPGGNQPQHF	TRBV6-5	TRBD1	.	TRBJ1-5
TGTGCCAGCAGTCCCAGGGTGGCGAACACCGGGGAGCTGTTTTTT	CASSPRVANTGELFF	TRBV6-5	.	.	TRBJ2-2
TGTGCCAGCAGCTTAGACGGAAACTATGGCTACACCTTC	CASSLDGNYGYTF	TRBV11-2	.	few	TRBJ1-2
TGCGCCAGCAGCCAGGGACTCCGGGACAGGGTCGGAATTGCGAACACTGAAGCTTTCTTT	CASSQGLRDRVGIANTEAFF	TRBV4-3	TRBD1	.	TRBJ1-1
TGTGCCAGCAGTTCAGGACACTATGGCTACACCTTC	CASSSGHYGYTF	TRBV27	.	few	TRBJ1-2
TGTGCCAGCAGCCTAAGGGGTCTCGAGACCCAGTACTTC	CASSLRGLETQYF	TRBV5-6	.	.	TRBJ2-5
TGTGCCAGCAGCTTGGAGGGTTTGGACTACACCTTC	CASSLEGLDYTF	TRBV5-5	.	.	TRBJ1-2
TGTGCCAGCAGCTTAGCTTCGGGGGGACCCTACAATGAGCAGTTCTTC	CASSLASGGPYNEQFF	TRBV7-9	TRBD2	.	TRBJ2-1
TGTGCCAGCAGGGCGGACGCCTGGAACACTGAAGCTTTCTTT	CASRADAWNTEAFF	TRBV7-6	.	.	TRBJ1-1
TGTGCCAGCAGCGCAGAGGACTCCCTAGGAGAGCAGTTCTTC	CASSAEDSLGEQFF	TRBV9	.	once	TRBJ2-1
TGCAGCGCCCTCGGGACATTTGCCTACGAGCAGTACTTC	CSALGTFAYEQYF	TRBV29-1	.	.	TRBJ2-7
TGTGCCAGCAGCCAGATCCCGTACAATGAGCAGTTCTTC	CASSQIPYNEQFF	TRBV9	.	.	TRBJ2-1
TGTGCCAGCAGTCATGGGGAGAGCAATCAGCCCCAGCATTTT	CASSHGESNQPQHF	TRBV2	.	.	TRBJ1-5
TGTGCCAGCAGCGTAACAGGGGGCCAAGAGACCCAGTACTTC	CASSVTGGQETQYF	TRBV9	TRBD1	.	TRBJ2-5
TGTGCCAGCAGTGAGGAAGGGTACTACGAGCAGTACTTC	CASSEEGYYEQYF	TRBV2	.	.	TRBJ2-7
TGTGCCAGCAGCGCCGGCGGGGGCACTGAAGCTTTCTTT	CASSAGGGTEAFF	TRBV9	.	.	TRBJ1-1
TGTGCCAGCAGTTCGGTCCGATTTTCTGGAAACATAAACAATGAGCAGTTCTTC	CASSSVRFSGNINNEQFF	TRBV28	.	.	TRBJ2-1
TGTGCCAGCAGTCGGTCGCTGGTGGAGACCCAGTACTTC	CASSRSLVETQYF	TRBV28	.	.	TRBJ2-5
TGTGCCACCAGCAGAGTTACTAGCGGGAGCACAGATACGCAGTATTTT	CATSRVTSGSTDTQYF	TRBV15	TRBD2	.	TRBJ2-3
TGTGCCAGCAGCTACAACTATGGCTACACCTTC	CASSYNYGYTF	TRBV7-9	.	few	TRBJ1-2
TGTGCCAGCAGCCAAGATCTCGCGGGAGGTTATGACGAGCAGTACTTC	CASSQDLAGGYDEQYF	TRBV14	TRBD2	.	TRBJ2-7
TGTGCCAGCAGCTTAGGTCCGCAGCAGTACTTC	CASSLGPQQYF	TRBV7-8	.	few	TRBJ2-7
TGTGCCAGCAGCTTAGAACCAGTCAAGAACACTGAAGCTTTCTTT	CASSLEPVKNTEAFF	TRBV11-2	.	.	TRBJ1-1
TGTGCCAGCACCAATATCCGGGACAGTCGCAATCAGCCCCAGCATTTT	CASTNIRDSRNQPQHF	TRBV28	TRBD1	.	TRBJ1-5